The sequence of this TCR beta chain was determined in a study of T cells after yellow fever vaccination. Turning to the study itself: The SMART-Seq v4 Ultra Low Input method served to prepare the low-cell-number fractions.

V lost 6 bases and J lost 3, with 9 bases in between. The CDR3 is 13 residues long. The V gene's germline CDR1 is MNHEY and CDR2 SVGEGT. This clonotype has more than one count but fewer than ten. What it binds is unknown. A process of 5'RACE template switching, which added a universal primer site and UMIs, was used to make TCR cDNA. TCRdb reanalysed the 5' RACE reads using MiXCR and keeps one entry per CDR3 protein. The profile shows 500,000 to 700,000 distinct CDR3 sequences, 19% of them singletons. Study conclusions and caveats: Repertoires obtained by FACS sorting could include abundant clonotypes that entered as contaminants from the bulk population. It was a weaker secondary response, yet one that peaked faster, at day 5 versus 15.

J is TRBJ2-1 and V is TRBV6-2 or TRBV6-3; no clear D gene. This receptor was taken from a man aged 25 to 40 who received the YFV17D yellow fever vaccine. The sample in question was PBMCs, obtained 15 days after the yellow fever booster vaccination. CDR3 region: CASRTPNYNEQFF. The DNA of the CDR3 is TGTGCCAGCAGGACTCCCAACTACAATGAGCAGTTCTTC.